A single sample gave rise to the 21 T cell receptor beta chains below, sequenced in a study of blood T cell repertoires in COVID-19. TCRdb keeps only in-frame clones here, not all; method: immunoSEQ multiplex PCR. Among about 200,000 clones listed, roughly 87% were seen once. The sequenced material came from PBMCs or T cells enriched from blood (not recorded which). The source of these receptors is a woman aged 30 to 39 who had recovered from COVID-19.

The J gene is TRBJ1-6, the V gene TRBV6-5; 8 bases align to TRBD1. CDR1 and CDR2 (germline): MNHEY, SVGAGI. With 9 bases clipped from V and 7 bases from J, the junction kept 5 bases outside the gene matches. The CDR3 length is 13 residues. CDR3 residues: CASTDRDNSPLHF. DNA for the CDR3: TGTGCCAGTACGGACAGGGACAATTCACCCCTCCACTTT.

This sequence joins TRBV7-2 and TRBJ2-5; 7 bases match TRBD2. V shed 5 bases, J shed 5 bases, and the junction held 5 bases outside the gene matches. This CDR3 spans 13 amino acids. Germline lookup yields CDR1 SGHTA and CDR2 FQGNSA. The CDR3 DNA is TGTGCCAGCAGCAATCGGGGAGGGGAGACCCAGTACTTC. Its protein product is CASSNRGGETQYF.

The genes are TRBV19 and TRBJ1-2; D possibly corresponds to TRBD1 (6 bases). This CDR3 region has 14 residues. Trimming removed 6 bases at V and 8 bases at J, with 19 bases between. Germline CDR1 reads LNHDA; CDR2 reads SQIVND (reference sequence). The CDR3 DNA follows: TGTGCCAGTAGACATAGTGGGGGGGCCGGAGGCTACACCTTC. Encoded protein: CASRHSGGAGGYTF.

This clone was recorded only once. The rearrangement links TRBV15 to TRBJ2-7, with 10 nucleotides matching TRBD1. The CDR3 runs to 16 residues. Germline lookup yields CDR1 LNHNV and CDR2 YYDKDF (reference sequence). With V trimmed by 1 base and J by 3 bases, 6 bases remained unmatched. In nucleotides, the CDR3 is TGTGCCACCAGCAGAGTACCTTGGGACAGGGGCTACGAGCAGTACTTC. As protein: CATSRVPWDRGYEQYF. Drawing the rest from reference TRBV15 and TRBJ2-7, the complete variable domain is DAMVIQNPRYQVTQFGKPVTLSCSQTLNHNVMYWYQQKSSQAPKLLFHYYDKDFNNEADTPDNFQSRRPNTSFCFLDIRSPGLGDTAMYLCATSRVPWDRGYEQYFGPGTRLTVT.

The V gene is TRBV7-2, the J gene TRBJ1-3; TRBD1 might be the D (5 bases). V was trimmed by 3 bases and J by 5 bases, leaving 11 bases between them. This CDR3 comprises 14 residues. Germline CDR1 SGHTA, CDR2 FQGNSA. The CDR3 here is CASSFGRARNTIYF. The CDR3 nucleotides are TGTGCCAGCAGCTTCGGCAGGGCCAGAAACACCATATATTTT.

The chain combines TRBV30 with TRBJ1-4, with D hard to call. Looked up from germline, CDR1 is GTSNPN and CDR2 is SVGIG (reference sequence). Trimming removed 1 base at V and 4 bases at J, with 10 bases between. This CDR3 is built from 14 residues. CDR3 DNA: TGTGCCTGGAGTGCCCAGATTTTTAATGAAAAACTGTTTTTT. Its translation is CAWSAQIFNEKLFF.

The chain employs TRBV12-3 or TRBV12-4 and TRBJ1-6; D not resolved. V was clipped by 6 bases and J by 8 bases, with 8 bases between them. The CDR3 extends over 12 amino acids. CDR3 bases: TGTGCCAGCAGCCTTAGCGATTCACCCCTCCACTTT. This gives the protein CASSLSDSPLHF.

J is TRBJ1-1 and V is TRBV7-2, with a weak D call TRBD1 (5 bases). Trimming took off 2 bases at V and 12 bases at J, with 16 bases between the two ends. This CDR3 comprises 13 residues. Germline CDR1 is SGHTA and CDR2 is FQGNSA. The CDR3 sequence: CASSLSRDSHTFF. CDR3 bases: TGTGCCAGCAGCTTAAGCCGGGACTCTCATACTTTCTTT.

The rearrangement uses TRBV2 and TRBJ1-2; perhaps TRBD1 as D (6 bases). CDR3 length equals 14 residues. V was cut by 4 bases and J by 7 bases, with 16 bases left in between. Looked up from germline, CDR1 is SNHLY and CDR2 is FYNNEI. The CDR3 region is CASSGGGRGGGYTF. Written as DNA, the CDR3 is TGTGCCAGCAGTGGGGGGGGCCGTGGTGGTGGCTACACCTTC.

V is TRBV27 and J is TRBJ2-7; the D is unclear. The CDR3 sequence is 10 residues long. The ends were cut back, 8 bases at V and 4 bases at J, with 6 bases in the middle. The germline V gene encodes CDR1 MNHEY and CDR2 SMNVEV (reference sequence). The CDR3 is CASGRYEQYF. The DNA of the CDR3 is TGTGCCAGCGGTCGGTACGAGCAGTACTTC.

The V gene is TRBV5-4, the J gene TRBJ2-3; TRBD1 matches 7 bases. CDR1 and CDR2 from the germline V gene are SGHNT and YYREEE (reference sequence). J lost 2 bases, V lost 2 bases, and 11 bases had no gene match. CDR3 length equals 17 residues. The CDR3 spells CASSFRTGPHSTDTQYF. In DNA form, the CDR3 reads TGTGCCAGCAGCTTTCGGACAGGTCCCCATTCCACAGATACGCAGTATTTT.

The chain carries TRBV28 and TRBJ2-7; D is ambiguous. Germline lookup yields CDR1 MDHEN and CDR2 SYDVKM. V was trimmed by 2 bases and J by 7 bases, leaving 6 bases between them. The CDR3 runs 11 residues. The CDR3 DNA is TGTGCCAGCAGTTTAACGAGGGAGCAGTACTTC. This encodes CASSLTREQYF. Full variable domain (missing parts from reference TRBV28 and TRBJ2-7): DVKVTQSSRYLVKRTGEKVFLECVQDMDHENMFWYRQDPGLGLRLIYFSYDVKMKEKGDIPEGYSVSREKKERFSLILESASTNQTSMYLCASSLTREQYFGPGTRLTVT.

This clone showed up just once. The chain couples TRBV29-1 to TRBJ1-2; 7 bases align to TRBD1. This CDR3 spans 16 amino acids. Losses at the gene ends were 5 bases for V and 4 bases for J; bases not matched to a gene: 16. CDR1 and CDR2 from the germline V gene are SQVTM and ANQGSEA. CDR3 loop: CSVFLPSDRTFYGYTF. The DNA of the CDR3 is TGCAGCGTTTTTCTCCCTTCGGACAGGACTTTCTATGGCTACACCTTC.

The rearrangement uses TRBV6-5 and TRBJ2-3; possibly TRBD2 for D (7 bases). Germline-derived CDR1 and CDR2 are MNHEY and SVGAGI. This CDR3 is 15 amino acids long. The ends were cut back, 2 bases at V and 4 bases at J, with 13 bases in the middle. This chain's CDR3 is CASSYGGGSADTQYF. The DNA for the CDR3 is TGTGCCAGCAGTTACGGGGGCGGGAGCGCAGATACGCAGTATTTT.

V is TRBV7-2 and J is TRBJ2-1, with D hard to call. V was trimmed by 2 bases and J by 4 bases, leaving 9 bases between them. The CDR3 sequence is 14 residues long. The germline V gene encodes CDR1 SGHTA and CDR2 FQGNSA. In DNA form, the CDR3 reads TGTGCCAGCAGCTTACGTCTCCTATACAATGAGCAGTTCTTC. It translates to CASSLRLLYNEQFF.

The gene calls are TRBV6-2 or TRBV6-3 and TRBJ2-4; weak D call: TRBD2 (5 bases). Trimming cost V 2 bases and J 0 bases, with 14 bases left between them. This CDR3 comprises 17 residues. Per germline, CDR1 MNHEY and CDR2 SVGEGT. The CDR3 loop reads CASSYLASGLAKNIQYF. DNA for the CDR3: TGTGCCAGCAGTTACCTAGCCAGCGGACTAGCCAAAAACATTCAGTACTTC.

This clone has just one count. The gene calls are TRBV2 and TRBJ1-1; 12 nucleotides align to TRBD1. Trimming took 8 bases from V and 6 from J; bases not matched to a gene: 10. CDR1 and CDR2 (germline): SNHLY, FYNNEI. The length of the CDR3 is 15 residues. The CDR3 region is CASSRDRGLGAEAFF. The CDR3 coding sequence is TGTGCCAGCTCCCGGGACAGGGGGCTTGGGGCTGAAGCTTTCTTT.

CDR3 in amino acids: CASSLRVQGAREQFF. The CDR3 DNA follows: TGTGCCAGCAGTTTACGGGTACAGGGGGCGCGTGAGCAGTTCTTC. V is TRBV28 and J is TRBJ2-1; 9 nucleotides agree with TRBD1. This CDR3 has 15 amino acids. CDR1 is MDHEN, CDR2 SYDVKM, per germline. Trimming took 2 bases from V and 9 from J; bases not matched to a gene: 8.

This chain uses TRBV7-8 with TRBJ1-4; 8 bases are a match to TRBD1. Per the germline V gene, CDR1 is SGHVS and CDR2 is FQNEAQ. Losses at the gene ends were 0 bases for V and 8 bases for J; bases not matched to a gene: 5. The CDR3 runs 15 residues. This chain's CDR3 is CASSLARTGREKLFF. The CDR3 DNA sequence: TGTGCCAGCAGCTTAGCGAGGACAGGGAGGGAAAAACTGTTTTTT.

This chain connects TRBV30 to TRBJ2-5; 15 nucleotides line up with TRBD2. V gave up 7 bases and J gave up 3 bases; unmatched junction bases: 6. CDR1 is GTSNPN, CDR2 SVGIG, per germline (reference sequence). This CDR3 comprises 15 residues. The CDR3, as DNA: TGTGCCTCAAGGGGGACTAGCGGGGGGAAAGAGACCCAGTACTTC. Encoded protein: CASRGTSGGKETQYF.

The CDR3 nucleotides read TGTGCCAGCACCCTCCTTAGCAATCAGCCCCAGCATTTT. Translated, it gives CASTLLSNQPQHF. The chain is built from TRBV28 and TRBJ1-5, with D unclear. With 7 bases removed from V and 0 bases from J, the gap between germline ends came to 7 bases. Germline loops: CDR1 MDHEN, CDR2 SYDVKM. This CDR3 spans 13 amino acids.